The clone carrying this T cell receptor (beta chain) was detected a few times. As yet, its antigen is unknown. The sample comes from a study of T cells after yellow fever vaccination. Study background: SMART-Seq v4 Ultra Low Input prepared libraries from low-cell fractions. Study-wide results and caveats: Contaminants from the bulk population, in the form of abundant clonotypes, could be found in FACS-sorted repertoires.

The CDR3 length is 14 residues. V was shortened by 3 bases and J by 5 bases, with 14 bases between the two germline ends. Germline assignment: CDR1 DFQATT and CDR2 SNEGSKA (reference sequence). By 5'RACE template switching, TCR cDNA was produced, with a universal primer site and UMIs added in the process. TCRdb recomputed calls from the 5' RACE reads with MiXCR, one row per CDR3 protein. The sample consists of hundreds of thousands of distinct CDR3 sequences, around 20% of them appearing once. This material consisted of PBMCs, taken before the yellow fever booster vaccination. The chain is built from TRBV20-1 and TRBJ1-5, with D tentatively TRBD1 (5 bases). The sequence was obtained from a man between 18 and 35 years old who received the YFV17D yellow fever vaccine. Here the CDR3 DNA reads TGCAGTGCTAGGGTGGTGGGGCCTCATCAGCCCCAGCATTTT. This codes for CSARVVGPHQPQHF.